This TCR beta chain was sequenced during a study of vaccination effects on CD4 cells after COVID-19. Whole-study context: Post-vaccine samples followed the second dose by a median of 72 days.

Concerning this clone: The target antigen is unknown.

Having been cultured for ten to eleven days, the cells underwent CD4+ T cell isolation. The person acquired a PCR-confirmed SARS-CoV-2 infection between March and December 2020. The vaccine given was either BNT162b2 or mRNA-1273, in two doses. On days 3 and 7, fresh IL-2 medium replaced half the medium. The germline gives CDR1 SNHLY, CDR2 FYNNEI. With 2 bases clipped from V and 6 bases from J, the junction kept 3 bases outside the gene matches. This CDR3 contains 14 residues. Profiling relied on immunoSEQ multiplex PCR, and the TCRdb table lists in-frame clones only, not all of them. Of around 50,000 clones in the sample, over 60% were seen once. Study-level points and caveats: Spike-reactive clones in convalescents after vaccination were chiefly newly vaccine-induced. Marked clonal contraction was seen late after vaccination (in both infection- and vaccine-induced clones).

The sequenced sample was CD4+ T cells from PBMCs cultured without peptide, obtained after COVID-19 vaccination. The rearrangement links TRBV2 to TRBJ1-5; 8 bases agree with TRBD1. This TCR was sampled from a human donor who had a prior SARS-CoV-2 infection. CDR3 protein: CASSEHTGGQPQHF. The DNA of the CDR3 is TGTGCCAGCAGTGAACATACAGGGGGTCAGCCCCAGCATTTT.